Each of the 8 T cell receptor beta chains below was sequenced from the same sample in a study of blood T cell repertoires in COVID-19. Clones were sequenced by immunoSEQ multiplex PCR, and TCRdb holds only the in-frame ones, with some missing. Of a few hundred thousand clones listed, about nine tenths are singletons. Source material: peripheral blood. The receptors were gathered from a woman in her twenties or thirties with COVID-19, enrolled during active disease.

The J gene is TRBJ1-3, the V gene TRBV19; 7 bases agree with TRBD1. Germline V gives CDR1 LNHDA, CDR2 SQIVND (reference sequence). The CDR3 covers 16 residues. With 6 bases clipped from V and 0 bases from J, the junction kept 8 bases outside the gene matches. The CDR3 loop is CASSEDRPSSGNTIYF. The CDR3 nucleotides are TGTGCCAGTAGCGAGGACAGGCCAAGCTCTGGAAACACCATATATTTT.

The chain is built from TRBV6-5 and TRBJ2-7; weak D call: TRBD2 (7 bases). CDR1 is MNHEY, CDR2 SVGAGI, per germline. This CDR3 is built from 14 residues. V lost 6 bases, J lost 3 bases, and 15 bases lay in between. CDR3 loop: CASSHRGGDYEQYF. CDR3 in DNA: TGTGCCAGCAGCCATAGAGGGGGGGACTACGAGCAGTACTTC.

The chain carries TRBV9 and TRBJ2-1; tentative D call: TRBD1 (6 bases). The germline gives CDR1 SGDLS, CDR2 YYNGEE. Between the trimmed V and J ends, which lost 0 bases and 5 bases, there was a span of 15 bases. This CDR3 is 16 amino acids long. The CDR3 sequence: CASSVDSGTYDNEQFF. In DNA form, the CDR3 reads TGTGCCAGCAGCGTAGACTCAGGGACATACGACAATGAGCAGTTCTTC. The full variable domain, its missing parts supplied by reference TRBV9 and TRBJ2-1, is DSGVTQTPKHLITATGQRVTLRCSPRSGDLSVYWYQQSLDQGLQFLIQYYNGEERAKGNILERFSAQQFPDLHSELNLSSLELGDSALYFCASSVDSGTYDNEQFFGPGTRLTVL.

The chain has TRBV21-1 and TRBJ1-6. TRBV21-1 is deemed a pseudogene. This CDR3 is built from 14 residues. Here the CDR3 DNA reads TGTGCCAGCAGGAGCGCCTTCTATAATTCACCCCTCCACTTT. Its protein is CASRSAFYNSPLHF.

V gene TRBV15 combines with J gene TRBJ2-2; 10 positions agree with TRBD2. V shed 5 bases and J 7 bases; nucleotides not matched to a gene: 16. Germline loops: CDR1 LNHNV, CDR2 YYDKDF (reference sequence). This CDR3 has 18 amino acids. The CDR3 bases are TGTGCCACCAGCGGAGGTGCACCAGCGGGGGGGCCTGTCGGGGAGCTGTTTTTT. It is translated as CATSGGAPAGGPVGELFF.

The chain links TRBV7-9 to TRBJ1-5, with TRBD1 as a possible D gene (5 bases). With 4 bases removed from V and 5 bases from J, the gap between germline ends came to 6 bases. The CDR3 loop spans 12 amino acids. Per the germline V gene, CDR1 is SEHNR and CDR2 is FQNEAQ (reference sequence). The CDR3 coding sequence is TGTGCCAGCAGCTGGGGGGATCAGCCCCAGCATTTT. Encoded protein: CASSWGDQPQHF.

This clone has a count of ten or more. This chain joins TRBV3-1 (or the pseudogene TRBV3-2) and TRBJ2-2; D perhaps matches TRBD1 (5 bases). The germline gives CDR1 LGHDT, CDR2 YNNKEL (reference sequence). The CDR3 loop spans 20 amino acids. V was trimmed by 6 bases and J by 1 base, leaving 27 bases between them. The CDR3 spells CASSHLSVPLAGMNTGELFF. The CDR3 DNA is TGTGCCAGCAGTCATTTATCGGTACCACTGGCAGGGATGAACACCGGGGAGCTGTTTTTT.

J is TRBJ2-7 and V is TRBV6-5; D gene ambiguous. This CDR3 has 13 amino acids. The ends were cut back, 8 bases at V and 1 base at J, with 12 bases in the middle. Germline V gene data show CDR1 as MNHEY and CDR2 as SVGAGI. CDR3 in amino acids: CASLSHLSYEQYF. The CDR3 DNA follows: TGTGCCAGCTTGTCCCACTTGTCCTACGAGCAGTACTTC.